This T cell receptor beta chain appears in the sequencing data of a study of cytomegalovirus exposure and HLA in healthy donors. Findings and limits, study-wide: A likely sequencing artifact accounted for one observed cluster of highly shared sequence variants. Under in vitro conditions, a few CMV-associated chains were confirmed as specific for CMV antigens. Several V segments, TRBV6-2 and TRBV6-3 among them, could not be told apart and were dropped.

It was with 60 Vbeta and 13 Jbeta primers that the PCR ran. Assay used: immunoSEQ multiplex PCR; TCRdb lists only in-frame clones, some missing. The repertoire holds about 150,000 clones, with 77% as singletons. With regard to this clone: Its antigen is not known.

The CDR3 extends over 15 amino acids. The germline gives CDR1 LGHNA, CDR2 YNFKEQ. With 3 bases clipped from V and 1 base from J, the junction kept 6 bases outside the gene matches. The rearrangement uses TRBV4-2 and TRBJ2-7; 7 bases match TRBD2. The specimen sequenced was PBMCs. This receptor was taken from a male donor in good health and CMV-seronegative. The CDR3 DNA reads as TGTGCCAGCAGCCAGACCCTAGCGGTTTCCTACGAGCAGTACTTC. This encodes CASSQTLAVSYEQYF.